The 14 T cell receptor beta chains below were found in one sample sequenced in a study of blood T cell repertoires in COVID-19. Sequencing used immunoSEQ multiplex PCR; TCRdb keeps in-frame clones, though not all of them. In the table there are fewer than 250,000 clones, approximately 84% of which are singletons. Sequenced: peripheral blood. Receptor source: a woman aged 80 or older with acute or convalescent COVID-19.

The CDR3 is CASSSIGHLDNEQFF. Here the CDR3 DNA reads TGTGCCAGCAGCTCGATAGGACACCTAGACAATGAGCAGTTCTTC. The V gene is TRBV5-6, the J gene TRBJ2-1; tentative D call: TRBD1 (5 bases). The length of the CDR3 is 15 residues. The V end lost 3 bases, the J end lost 5 bases, and 15 bases lay between the germline ends. Germline V gene data show CDR1 as SGHDT and CDR2 as YYEEEE.

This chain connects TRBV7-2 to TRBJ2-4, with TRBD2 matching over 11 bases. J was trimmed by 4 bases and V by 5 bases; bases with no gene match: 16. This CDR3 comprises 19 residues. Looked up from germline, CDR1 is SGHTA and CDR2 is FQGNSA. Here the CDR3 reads CASSESGGGSGRGKNIQYF. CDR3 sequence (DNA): TGTGCCAGCAGCGAATCTGGCGGCGGTAGCGGGAGGGGGAAAAACATTCAGTACTTC.

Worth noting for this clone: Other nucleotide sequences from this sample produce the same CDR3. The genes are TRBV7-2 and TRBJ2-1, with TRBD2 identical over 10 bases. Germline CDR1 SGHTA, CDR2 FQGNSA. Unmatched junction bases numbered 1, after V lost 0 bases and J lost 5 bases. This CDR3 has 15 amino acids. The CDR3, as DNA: TGTGCCAGCAGCTTAGCTGGACTAGCGGACAATGAGCAGTTCTTC. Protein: CASSLAGLADNEQFF.

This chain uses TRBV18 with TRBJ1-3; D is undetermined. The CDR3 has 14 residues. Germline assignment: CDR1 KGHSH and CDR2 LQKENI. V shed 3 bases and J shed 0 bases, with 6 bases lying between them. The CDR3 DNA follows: TGTGCCAGCTCACCTGGCAGCTCTGGAAACACCATATATTTT. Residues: CASSPGSSGNTIYF.

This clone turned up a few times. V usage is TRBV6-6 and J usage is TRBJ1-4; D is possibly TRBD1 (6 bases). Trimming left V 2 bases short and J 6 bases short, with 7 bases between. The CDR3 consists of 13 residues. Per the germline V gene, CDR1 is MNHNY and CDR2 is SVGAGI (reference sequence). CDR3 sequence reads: CASSYTGYEKLFF. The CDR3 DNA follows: TGTGCCAGCAGTTACACAGGGTATGAAAAACTGTTTTTT.

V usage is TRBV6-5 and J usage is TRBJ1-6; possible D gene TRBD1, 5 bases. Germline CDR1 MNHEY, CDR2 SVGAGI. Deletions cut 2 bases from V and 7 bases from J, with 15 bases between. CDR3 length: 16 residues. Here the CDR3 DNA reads TGTGCCAGCAGTTACCTGACAGCCGGATGGAATTCACCCCTCCACTTT. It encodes CASSYLTAGWNSPLHF.

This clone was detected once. CDR3 sequence (DNA): TGCGCCAGCAGCGCGACAGGGGACAATGAGCAGTTCTTC. Its protein product is CASSATGDNEQFF. The rearrangement links TRBV5-1 to TRBJ2-1, with 8 nucleotides matching TRBD1. In germline, CDR1 is SGHRS, CDR2 YFSETQ. This CDR3 has 13 amino acids. With 4 bases clipped from V and 5 bases from J, the junction kept 2 bases outside the gene matches. Supplemented by reference TRBV5-1 and TRBJ2-1, the full variable domain reads KAGVTQTPRYLIKTRGQQVTLSCSPISGHRSVSWYQQTPGQGLQFLFEYFSETQRNKGNFPGRFSGRQFSNSRSEMNVSTLELGDSALYLCASSATGDNEQFFGPGTRLTVL.

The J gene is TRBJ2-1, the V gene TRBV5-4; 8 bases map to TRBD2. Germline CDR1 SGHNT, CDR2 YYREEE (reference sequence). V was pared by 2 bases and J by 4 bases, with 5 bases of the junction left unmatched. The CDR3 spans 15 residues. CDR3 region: CASSFLTSGYNEQFF. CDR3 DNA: TGTGCCAGCAGCTTTCTAACTAGCGGATACAATGAGCAGTTCTTC.

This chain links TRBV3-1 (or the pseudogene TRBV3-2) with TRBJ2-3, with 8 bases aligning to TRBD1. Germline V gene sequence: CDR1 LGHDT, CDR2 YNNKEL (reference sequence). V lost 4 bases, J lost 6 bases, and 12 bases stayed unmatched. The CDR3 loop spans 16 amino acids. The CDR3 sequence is CASSPLARRGPDTQYF. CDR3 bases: TGTGCCAGCAGCCCCCTAGCCCGCAGGGGGCCGGATACGCAGTATTTT.

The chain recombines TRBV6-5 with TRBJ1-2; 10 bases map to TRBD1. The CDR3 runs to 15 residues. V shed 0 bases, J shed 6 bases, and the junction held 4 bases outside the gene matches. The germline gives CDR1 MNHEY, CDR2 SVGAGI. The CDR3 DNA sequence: TGTGCCAGCAGTTACTCCGGGACAGGGGTAGATGGCTACACCTTC. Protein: CASSYSGTGVDGYTF.

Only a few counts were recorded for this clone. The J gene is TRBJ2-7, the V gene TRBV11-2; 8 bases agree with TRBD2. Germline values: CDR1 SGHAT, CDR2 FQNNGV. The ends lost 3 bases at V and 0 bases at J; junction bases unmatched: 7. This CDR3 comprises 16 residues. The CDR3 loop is CASSFYGGGPSYEQYF. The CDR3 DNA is TGTGCCAGCAGCTTCTACGGCGGGGGGCCCTCCTACGAGCAGTACTTC.

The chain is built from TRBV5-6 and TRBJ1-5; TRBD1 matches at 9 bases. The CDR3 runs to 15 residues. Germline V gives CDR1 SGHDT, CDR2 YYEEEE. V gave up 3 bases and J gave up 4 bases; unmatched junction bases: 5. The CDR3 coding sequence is TGTGCCAGCAGCTGTATGGACAGGGGTAATCAGCCCCAGCATTTT. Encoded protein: CASSCMDRGNQPQHF.

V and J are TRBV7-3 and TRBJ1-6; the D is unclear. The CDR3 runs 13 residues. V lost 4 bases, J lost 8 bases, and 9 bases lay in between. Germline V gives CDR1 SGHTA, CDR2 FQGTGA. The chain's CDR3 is CASSSSRDSPLHF. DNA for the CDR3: TGTGCCAGCAGCTCCAGCCGGGATTCACCCCTCCACTTT.

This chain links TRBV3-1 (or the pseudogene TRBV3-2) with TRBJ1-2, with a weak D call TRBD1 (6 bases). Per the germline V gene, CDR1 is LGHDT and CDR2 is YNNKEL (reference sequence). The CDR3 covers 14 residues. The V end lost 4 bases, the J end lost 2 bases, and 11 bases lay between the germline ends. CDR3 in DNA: TGTGCCAGCAGCCGCTCGGACAGAAACTATGGCTACACCTTC. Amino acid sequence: CASSRSDRNYGYTF.